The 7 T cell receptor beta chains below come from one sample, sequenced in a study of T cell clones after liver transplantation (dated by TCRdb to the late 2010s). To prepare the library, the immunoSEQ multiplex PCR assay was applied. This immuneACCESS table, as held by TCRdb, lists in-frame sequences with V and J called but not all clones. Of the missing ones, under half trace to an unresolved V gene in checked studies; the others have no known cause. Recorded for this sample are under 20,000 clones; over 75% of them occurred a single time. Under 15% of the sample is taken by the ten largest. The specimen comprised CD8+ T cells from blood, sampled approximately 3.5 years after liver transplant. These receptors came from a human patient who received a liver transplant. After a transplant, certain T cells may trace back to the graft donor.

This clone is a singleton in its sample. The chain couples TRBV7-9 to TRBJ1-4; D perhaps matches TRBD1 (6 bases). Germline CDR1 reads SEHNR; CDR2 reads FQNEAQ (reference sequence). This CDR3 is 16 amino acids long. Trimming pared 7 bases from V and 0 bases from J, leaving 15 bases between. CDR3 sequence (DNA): TGTGCCAGCACCGGAGGACAGCTTGCAACTAATGAAAAACTGTTTTTT. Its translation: CASTGGQLATNEKLFF. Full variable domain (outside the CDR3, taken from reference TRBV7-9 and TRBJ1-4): DTGVSQNPRHKITKRGQNVTFRCDPISEHNRLYWYRQTLGQGPEFLTYFQNEAQLEKSRLLSDRFSAERPKGSFSTLEIQRTEQGDSAMYLCASTGGQLATNEKLFFGSGTQLSVL.

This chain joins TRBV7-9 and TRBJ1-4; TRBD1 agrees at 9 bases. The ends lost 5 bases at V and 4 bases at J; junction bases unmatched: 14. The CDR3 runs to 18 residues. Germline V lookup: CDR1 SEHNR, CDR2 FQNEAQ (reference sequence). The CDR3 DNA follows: TGTGCCAGCAGCGGGAGTCTGAACCGGGACAGGGATAATGAAAAACTGTTTTTT. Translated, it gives CASSGSLNRDRDNEKLFF.

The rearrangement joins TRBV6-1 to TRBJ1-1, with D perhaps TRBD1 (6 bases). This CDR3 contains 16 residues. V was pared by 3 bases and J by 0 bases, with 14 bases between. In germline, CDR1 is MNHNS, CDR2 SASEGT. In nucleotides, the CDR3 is TGTGCCAGCAGTGATTGGGGAGGGGGTTTGAACACTGAAGCTTTCTTT. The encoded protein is CASSDWGGGLNTEAFF.

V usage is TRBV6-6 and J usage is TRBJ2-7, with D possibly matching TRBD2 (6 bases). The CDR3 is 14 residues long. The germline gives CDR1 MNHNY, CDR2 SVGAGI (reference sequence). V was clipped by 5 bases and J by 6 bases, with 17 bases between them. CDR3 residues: CASSPAGTGLEQYF. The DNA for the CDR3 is TGTGCCAGCAGTCCGGCGGGAACAGGTCTCGAGCAGTACTTC.

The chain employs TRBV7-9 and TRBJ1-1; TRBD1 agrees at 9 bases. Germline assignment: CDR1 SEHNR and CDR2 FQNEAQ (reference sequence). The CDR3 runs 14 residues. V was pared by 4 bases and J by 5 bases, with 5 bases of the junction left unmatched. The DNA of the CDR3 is TGTGCCAGCAGCTCGACAGGGGGGAGTACTGAAGCTTTCTTT. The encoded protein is CASSSTGGSTEAFF.

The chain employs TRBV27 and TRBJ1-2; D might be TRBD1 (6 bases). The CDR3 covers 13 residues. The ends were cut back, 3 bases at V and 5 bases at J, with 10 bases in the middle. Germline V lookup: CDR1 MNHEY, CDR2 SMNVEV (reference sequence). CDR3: CASSFDRYYGYTF. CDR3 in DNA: TGTGCCAGCAGTTTTGACAGGTATTATGGCTACACCTTC.

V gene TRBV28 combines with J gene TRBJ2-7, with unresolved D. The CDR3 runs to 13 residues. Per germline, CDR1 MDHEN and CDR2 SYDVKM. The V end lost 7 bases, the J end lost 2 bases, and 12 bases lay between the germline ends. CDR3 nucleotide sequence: TGTGCCAGCACCCTCGTAGGGACCTACGAGCAGTACTTC. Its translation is CASTLVGTYEQYF.